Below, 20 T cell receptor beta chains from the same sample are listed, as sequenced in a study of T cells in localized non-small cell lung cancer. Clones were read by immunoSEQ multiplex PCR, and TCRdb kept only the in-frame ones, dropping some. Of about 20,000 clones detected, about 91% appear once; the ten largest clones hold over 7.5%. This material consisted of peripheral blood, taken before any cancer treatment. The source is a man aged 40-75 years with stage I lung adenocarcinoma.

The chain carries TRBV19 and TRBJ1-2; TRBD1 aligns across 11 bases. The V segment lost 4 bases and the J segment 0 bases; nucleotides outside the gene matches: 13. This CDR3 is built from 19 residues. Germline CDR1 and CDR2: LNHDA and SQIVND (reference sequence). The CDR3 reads CASSTRHSGTGGANYGYTF. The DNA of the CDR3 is TGTGCCAGTAGTACTAGGCACTCCGGGACAGGGGGAGCTAACTATGGCTACACCTTC. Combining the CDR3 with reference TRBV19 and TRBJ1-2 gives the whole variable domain DGGITQSPKYLFRKEGQNVTLSCEQNLNHDAMYWYRQDPGQGLRLIYYSQIVNDFQKGDIAEGYSVSREKKESFPLTVTSAQKNPTAFYLCASSTRHSGTGGANYGYTFGSGTRLTVV.

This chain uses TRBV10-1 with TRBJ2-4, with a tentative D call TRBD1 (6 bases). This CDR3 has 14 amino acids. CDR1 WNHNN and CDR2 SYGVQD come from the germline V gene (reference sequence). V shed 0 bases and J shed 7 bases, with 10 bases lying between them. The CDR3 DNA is TGCGCCAGCAGTGAGTCTGGACAGAATAACATTCAGTACTTC. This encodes CASSESGQNNIQYF.

The CDR3 spells CASSRLGTGYDSYEQYF. The CDR3 DNA reads TGTGCCAGCAGCCGATTAGGGACAGGGTATGACTCCTACGAGCAGTACTTC. V is TRBV14 and J is TRBJ2-7; 9 bases are a match to TRBD1. The length of the CDR3 is 17 residues. Germline V CDR1 and CDR2: SGHDN, FVKESK. The J segment lost 0 bases and the V segment lost 4 bases, leaving 10 bases of the junction unmatched.

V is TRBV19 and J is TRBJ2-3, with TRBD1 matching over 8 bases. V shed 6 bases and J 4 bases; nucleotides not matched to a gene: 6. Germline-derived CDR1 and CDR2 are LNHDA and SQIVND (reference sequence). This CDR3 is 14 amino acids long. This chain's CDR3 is CASRSQGGPDTQYF. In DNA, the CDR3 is TGTGCCAGTAGATCACAGGGGGGTCCAGATACGCAGTATTTT.

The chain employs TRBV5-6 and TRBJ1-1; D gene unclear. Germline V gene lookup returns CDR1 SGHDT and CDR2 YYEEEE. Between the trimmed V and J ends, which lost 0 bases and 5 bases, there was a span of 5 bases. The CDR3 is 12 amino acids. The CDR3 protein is CASSLALTEAFF. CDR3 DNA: TGTGCCAGCAGCTTGGCCCTTACTGAAGCTTTCTTT. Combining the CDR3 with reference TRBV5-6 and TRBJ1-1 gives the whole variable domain DAGVTQSPTHLIKTRGQQVTLRCSPKSGHDTVSWYQQALGQGPQFIFQYYEEEERQRGNFPDRFSGHQFPNYSSELNVNALLLGDSALYLCASSLALTEAFFGQGTRLTVV.

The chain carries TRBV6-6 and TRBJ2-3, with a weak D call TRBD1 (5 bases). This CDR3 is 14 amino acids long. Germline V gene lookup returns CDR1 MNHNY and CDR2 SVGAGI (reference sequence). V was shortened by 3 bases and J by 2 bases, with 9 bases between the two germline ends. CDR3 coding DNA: TGTGCCAGCAGTTATGACAGCCCCACAGATACGCAGTATTTT. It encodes CASSYDSPTDTQYF.

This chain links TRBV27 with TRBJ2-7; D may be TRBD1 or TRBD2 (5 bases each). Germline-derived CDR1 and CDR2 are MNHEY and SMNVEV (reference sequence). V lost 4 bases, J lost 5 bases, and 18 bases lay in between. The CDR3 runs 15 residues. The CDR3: CASSSPGTIVHEQYF. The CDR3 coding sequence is TGTGCCAGCAGTTCACCAGGGACCATCGTTCACGAGCAGTACTTC.

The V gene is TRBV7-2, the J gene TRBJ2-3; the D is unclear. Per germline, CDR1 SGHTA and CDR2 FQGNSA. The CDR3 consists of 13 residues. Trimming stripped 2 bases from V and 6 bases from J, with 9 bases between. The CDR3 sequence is CASSLRVRDTQYF. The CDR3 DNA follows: TGTGCCAGCAGCTTAAGAGTAAGGGATACGCAGTATTTT.

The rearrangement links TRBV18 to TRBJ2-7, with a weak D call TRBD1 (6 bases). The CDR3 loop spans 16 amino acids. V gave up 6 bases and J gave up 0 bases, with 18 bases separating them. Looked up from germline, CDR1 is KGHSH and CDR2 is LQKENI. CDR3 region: CASSPETGAISYEQYF. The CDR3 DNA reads TGTGCCAGCTCGCCGGAGACAGGCGCGATCTCCTACGAGCAGTACTTC.

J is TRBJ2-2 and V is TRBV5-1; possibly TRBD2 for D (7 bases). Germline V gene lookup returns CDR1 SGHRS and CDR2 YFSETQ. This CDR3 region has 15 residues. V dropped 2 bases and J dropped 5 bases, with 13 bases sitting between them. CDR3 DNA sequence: TGCGCCAGCAGCTTCGGGGGGCAAGGAACCGGGGAGCTGTTTTTT. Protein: CASSFGGQGTGELFF.

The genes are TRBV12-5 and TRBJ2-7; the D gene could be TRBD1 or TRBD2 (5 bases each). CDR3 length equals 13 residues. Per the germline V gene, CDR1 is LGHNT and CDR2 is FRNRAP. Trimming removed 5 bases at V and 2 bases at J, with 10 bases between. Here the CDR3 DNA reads TGTGCTAGTGGTCTGGGGGTGACCTACGAGCAGTACTTC. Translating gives CASGLGVTYEQYF.

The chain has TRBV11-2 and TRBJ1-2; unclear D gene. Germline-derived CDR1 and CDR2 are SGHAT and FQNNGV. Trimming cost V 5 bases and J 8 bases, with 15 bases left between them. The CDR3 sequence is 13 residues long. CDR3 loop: CASSPPGLGGYTF. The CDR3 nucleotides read TGTGCCAGCAGCCCCCCGGGGTTAGGCGGCTACACCTTC.

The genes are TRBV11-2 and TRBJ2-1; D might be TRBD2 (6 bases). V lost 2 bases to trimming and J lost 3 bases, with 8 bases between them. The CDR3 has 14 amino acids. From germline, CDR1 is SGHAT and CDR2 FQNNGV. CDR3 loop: CASSLSGSYNEQFF. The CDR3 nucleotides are TGTGCCAGCAGCTTATCCGGGAGCTACAATGAGCAGTTCTTC.

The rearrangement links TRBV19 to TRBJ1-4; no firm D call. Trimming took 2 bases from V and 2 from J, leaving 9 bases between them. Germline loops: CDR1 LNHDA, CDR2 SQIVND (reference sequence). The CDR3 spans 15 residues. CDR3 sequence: CASSITGGTNEKLFF. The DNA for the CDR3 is TGTGCCAGTAGTATAACGGGAGGGACTAATGAAAAACTGTTTTTT. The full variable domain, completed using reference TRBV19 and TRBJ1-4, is DGGITQSPKYLFRKEGQNVTLSCEQNLNHDAMYWYRQDPGQGLRLIYYSQIVNDFQKGDIAEGYSVSREKKESFPLTVTSAQKNPTAFYLCASSITGGTNEKLFFGSGTQLSVL.

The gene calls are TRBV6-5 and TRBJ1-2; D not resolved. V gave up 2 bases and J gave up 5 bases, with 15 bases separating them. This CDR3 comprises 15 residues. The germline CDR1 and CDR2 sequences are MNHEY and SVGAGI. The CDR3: CASSYKVGAGYGYTF. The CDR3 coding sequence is TGTGCCAGCAGTTACAAGGTGGGCGCGGGTTATGGCTACACCTTC.

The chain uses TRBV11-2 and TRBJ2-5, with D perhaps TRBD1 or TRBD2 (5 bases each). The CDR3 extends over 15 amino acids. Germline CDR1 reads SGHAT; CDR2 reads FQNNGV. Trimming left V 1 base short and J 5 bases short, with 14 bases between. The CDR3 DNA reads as TGTGCCAGCAGCTTAGGGGGACCATCAGGGGAGACCCAGTACTTC. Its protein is CASSLGGPSGETQYF.

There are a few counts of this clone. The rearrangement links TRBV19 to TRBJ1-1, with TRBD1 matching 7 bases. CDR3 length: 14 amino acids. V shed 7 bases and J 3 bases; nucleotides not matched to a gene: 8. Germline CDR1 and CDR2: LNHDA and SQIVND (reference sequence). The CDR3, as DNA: TGTGCCAGTATTCACAGGGGCCTCTACACTGAAGCTTTCTTT. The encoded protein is CASIHRGLYTEAFF.

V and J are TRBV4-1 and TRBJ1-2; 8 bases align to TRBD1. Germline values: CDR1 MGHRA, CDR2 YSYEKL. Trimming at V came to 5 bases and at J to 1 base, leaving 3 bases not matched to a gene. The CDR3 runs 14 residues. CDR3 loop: CASSDRGFNYGYTF. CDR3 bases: TGCGCCAGCAGCGACAGGGGCTTTAACTATGGCTACACCTTC.

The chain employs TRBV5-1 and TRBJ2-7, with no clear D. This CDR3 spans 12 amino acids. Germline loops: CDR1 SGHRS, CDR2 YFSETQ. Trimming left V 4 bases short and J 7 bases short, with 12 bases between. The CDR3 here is CASSASLGEQYF. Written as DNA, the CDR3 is TGCGCCAGCAGCGCTTCCTTAGGGGAGCAGTACTTC.

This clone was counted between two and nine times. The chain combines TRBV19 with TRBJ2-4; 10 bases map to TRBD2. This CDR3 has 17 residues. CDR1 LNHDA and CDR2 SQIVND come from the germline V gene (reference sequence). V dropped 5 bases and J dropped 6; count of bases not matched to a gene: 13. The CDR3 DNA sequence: TGTGCCAGTAGTTATAAGGGGCTAGCGGGAGATTTAAACATTCAGTACTTC. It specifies CASSYKGLAGDLNIQYF.